This TCR beta chain was recorded in a study of blood T cell repertoires in COVID-19. TCRdb's table, derived via immunoSEQ multiplex PCR, lists solely in-frame clones and lacks some. The sample has a few hundred thousand clones; less than 85% are singletons. Germline CDR1 is SGHVS and CDR2 is FQNEAQ. Trimming at V came to 5 bases and at J to 9 bases, leaving 19 bases not matched to a gene. The CDR3 is 18 amino acids. The sample consisted of PBMCs or T cells enriched from blood (not recorded which). The source of this sequence is a woman aged 50 to 60 who had recovered from COVID-19. The chain recombines TRBV7-8 with TRBJ2-1; 10 bases match TRBD1. The CDR3 nucleotides read TGTGCCAGCAGCGAGATTACCGGAACCGGGACAGGGGTGGGTGAGCAGTTCTTC. Translated, it gives CASSEITGTGTGVGEQFF.